This entry features one T cell receptor beta chain sequence. This table comes from immunoSEQ multiplex PCR, and its TCRdb copy is limited to in-frame clones, with some not included. Among about 42,000 clones listed, roughly four fifths were seen once. The CDR3 covers 15 residues. Germline CDR1 and CDR2: SGDLS and YYNGEE. V was pared by 2 bases and J by 3 bases, with 5 bases of the junction left unmatched. The sample belongs to a study of lymphopenia after photon versus proton radiotherapy. V usage is TRBV9 and J usage is TRBJ2-5; 9 bases line up with TRBD2. The receptor comes from a woman in her sixties or seventies with pancreatic cancer. Sequencing was performed on peripheral blood, taken from a patient treated with proton-based radiotherapy. CDR3 residues: CASSVSGSAEETQYF. The CDR3 DNA is TGTGCCAGCAGCGTTAGCGGGAGTGCAGAAGAGACCCAGTACTTC.